This T cell receptor (beta chain) came from a study of cytomegalovirus exposure and HLA in healthy donors. A note on this clone: No antigen is known for it.

Researchers ran the PCR with 60 Vbeta and 13 Jbeta primers. Sequencing used immunoSEQ multiplex PCR; TCRdb keeps in-frame clones, though not all of them. The table includes fewer than 200,000 clones, roughly 73% detected once. Study results and caveats: Earlier analysis found most TCR beta V segments productive about 90% or about 30% of the time. TCR beta V- and J-gene trimming was later associated with a missense DCLRE1C variant.

Germline V gene sequence: CDR1 SGHTA, CDR2 FQGNSA. The V end lost 1 base, the J end lost 11 bases, and 17 bases lay between the germline ends. The length of the CDR3 is 14 residues. The receptor was isolated from a woman in her 30s in good health and CMV-seronegative. Sequences were obtained from PBMCs. The chain links TRBV7-2 to TRBJ2-5; tentatively, D is TRBD2 (5 bases). Written as DNA, the CDR3 is TGTGCCAGCAGCTTAGTTTTAGCTTTTGGGGAGCAGTACTTC. Encoded protein: CASSLVLAFGEQYF.